This passage covers 8 T cell receptor beta chains from one sample sequenced in a study of HIV-infected patients and healthy controls. TCRdb itself ran the 5' RACE reads through MiXCR, one entry per CDR3 protein. The sample contains roughly 68,000 distinct CDR3 sequences, under 25% of which appear only once. The source material was CD4+ T cells from blood. All receptors derive from a human donor in good health.

The chain recombines TRBV7-8 with TRBJ2-3, with TRBD2 as a possible D gene (6 bases). Between the trimmed V and J ends, which lost 4 bases and 3 bases, there was a span of 17 bases. The CDR3 is 16 residues long. The germline gives CDR1 SGHVS, CDR2 FQNEAQ. CDR3 protein: CASSSIGGMPTDTQYF. In nucleotides, the CDR3 is TGTGCCAGCAGCTCAATTGGGGGGATGCCGACAGATACGCAGTATTTT.

The V gene is TRBV3-1, the J gene TRBJ1-1; D remains unclear. The CDR3 runs 14 residues. Germline CDR1 reads LGHDT; CDR2 reads YNNKEL (reference sequence). V lost 0 bases and J lost 4, with 9 bases in between. DNA for the CDR3: TGTGCCAGCAGCCAAGATGGTCCCACCACTGAAGCTTTCTTT. It translates to CASSQDGPTTEAFF.

This clonotype has at least ten counts. V usage is TRBV6-5 and J usage is TRBJ1-2; no clear D. The CDR3 consists of 14 residues. Deletions cut 6 bases from V and 7 bases from J, with 18 bases between. Germline values: CDR1 MNHEY, CDR2 SVGAGI. CDR3: CASSSGRSGTGYTF. CDR3 DNA: TGTGCCAGCAGCTCCGGCCGATCGGGAACTGGCTACACCTTC.

The table lists this clonotype with many counts. The gene calls are TRBV27 and TRBJ2-3, with D tentatively TRBD2 (5 bases). V was shortened by 1 base and J by 6 bases, with 14 bases between the two germline ends. There are 15 residues in the CDR3. Per the germline V gene, CDR1 is MNHEY and CDR2 is SMNVEV (reference sequence). Here the CDR3 reads CASSLWGFGLDTQYF. The CDR3 DNA sequence: TGTGCCAGCAGTTTATGGGGATTTGGACTCGATACGCAGTATTTT.

This clonotype was picked up many times. The chain links TRBV18 to TRBJ1-2; 7 nucleotides agree with TRBD1. The CDR3 runs 15 residues. V was clipped by 2 bases and J by 3 bases; unmatched bases: 6. Germline assignment: CDR1 KGHSH and CDR2 LQKENI. The chain's CDR3 is CASSPATGSHYGYTF. In DNA, the CDR3 is TGTGCCAGCTCACCAGCGACAGGGTCGCACTATGGCTACACCTTC.

The V gene is TRBV30, the J gene TRBJ1-4; D gene ambiguous. V was cut by 4 bases and J by 3 bases, with 6 bases left in between. The germline V gene has CDR1 GTSNPN and CDR2 SVGIG (reference sequence). This CDR3 is built from 12 residues. The CDR3 loop is CAWNLANEKLFF. CDR3 DNA sequence: TGTGCCTGGAATCTAGCTAATGAAAAACTGTTTTTT.

This clonotype occurred a few times. V is TRBV7-2 and J is TRBJ2-7, with 8 bases aligning to TRBD2. CDR3 size: 15 residues. From germline, CDR1 is SGHTA and CDR2 FQGNSA. V was clipped by 5 bases and J by 3 bases; unmatched bases: 9. CDR3 DNA: TGTGCCAGCAGCCGAACTAGCGGCAGAAACTACGAGCAGTACTTC. It encodes CASSRTSGRNYEQYF.

This clonotype was counted ten times or more. CDR3 bases: TGTGCCAGCAGTCCTCAGCGAGGGGACAGAAGCCGCTACGAGCAGTACTTC. Its translation: CASSPQRGDRSRYEQYF. The V and J genes are TRBV27 and TRBJ2-7; 7 bases align to TRBD1. CDR1 is MNHEY and CDR2 is SMNVEV in the germline V gene (reference sequence). V gave up 5 bases and J gave up 3 bases; unmatched junction bases: 16. The CDR3 runs to 17 residues.